This is a list of T cell receptor beta chains from one sample in a study of T cell responses to AZD1222 COVID-19 vaccine. Using immunoSEQ multiplex PCR, the repertoire was profiled, and TCRdb retains in-frame clones only, with some absent. Of 130,000 or so clones listed, approximately 94% are singletons. This material consisted of peripheral blood, taken on day 0 of AZD1222 vaccination. These receptors were obtained from an adult in good health. Both conserved end residues are part of each CDR3. Each record gives: D gene, V gene, J gene, clone size, CDR3 length, CDR3 DNA, CDR3 protein. A D gene is named only where the DNA matches it firmly. Where a row states a size, it is once, few, many or the class of an expanded clone; other rows omit it.

NA	TRBV13	TRBJ1-1	NA	16	TGTGCCAGCAGCGCCCTGCTGGGACCCCTGAACACTGAAGCTTTCTTT	CASSALLGPLNTEAFF
NA	TRBV4-3	TRBJ2-7	once	17	TGCGCCAGCAGCCAACAGGTCGGGCAGGGAGGCTTCTACGAGCAGTACTTC	CASSQQVGQGGFYEQYF
NA	TRBV19	TRBJ1-2	NA	15	TGTGCCAGTAGTAGGGACATCGCCCTAGGATATGGCTACACCTTC	CASSRDIALGYGYTF
TRBD2	TRBV28	TRBJ2-1	NA	15	TGTGCCAGCAGCCCACCTAGCGGGAGGGTCAATGAGCAGTTCTTC	CASSPPSGRVNEQFF
TRBD1	TRBV18	TRBJ2-7	NA	14	TGTGCCAGCTCACTAACCGGGACAGGCTACGAGCAGTACTTC	CASSLTGTGYEQYF
TRBD1	TRBV24-1	TRBJ2-2	NA	16	TGTGCCACCAGTGACACTGGGACAGGGAAGGCCGGGGAGCTGTTTTTT	CATSDTGTGKAGELFF
TRBD1	TRBV2	TRBJ2-3	NA	15	TGTGCCAGCAGCCCTAGGGACAGGGCCCCAGATACGCAGTATTTT	CASSPRDRAPDTQYF
TRBD1	TRBV7-9	TRBJ2-3	NA	17	TGTGCCAGCAGCTCTATTCGACGGACAGGACCCCCAGATACGCAGTATTTT	CASSSIRRTGPPDTQYF
NA	TRBV19	TRBJ1-1	NA	16	TGTGCCAGTAGTATAGATCGCGCCACCCCGGGCACTGAAGCTTTCTTT	CASSIDRATPGTEAFF
NA	TRBV7-2	TRBJ1-5	NA	16	TGTGCCAGCAGCTTAGGACGCGCCCTTAGCAATCAGCCCCAGCATTTT	CASSLGRALSNQPQHF
NA	TRBV4-1	TRBJ2-5	NA	17	TGCGCCAGCAGCCAAGGTCGCAGGGCACGAGTGGAAGAGACCCAGTACTTC	CASSQGRRARVEETQYF
NA	TRBV5-5	TRBJ1-2	NA	15	TGTGCCAGCAGCTTGGAAGGGGGGTATGGGTATGGCTACACCTTC	CASSLEGGYGYGYTF
NA	TRBV25-1	TRBJ1-1	NA	15	TGTGCCAGCAGTGAATCAGCAGGGGCGAACACTGAAGCTTTCTTT	CASSESAGANTEAFF
NA	TRBV30	TRBJ1-6	few	14	TGTGCCTGGAGTTTTCGTGTTAGGGAATCACCCCTCCACTTT	CAWSFRVRESPLHF
NA	TRBV7-9	TRBJ1-1	NA	12	TGTGCCAGCAGCCCCCCCGGGCGGGAAGCTTTCTTT	CASSPPGREAFF
NA	TRBV15	TRBJ2-3	NA	14	TGTGCCACTCACCTAGGGACGGGGAAAGATACGCAGTATTTT	CATHLGTGKDTQYF
NA	TRBV10-1	TRBJ1-5	NA	11	TGCGCCAGCAGTGAAGGTCAGCCCCAGCATTTT	CASSEGQPQHF
NA	TRBV28	TRBJ1-1	NA	14	TGTGCCATCCGGGGAGTGGGGCGCCACACTGAAGCTTTCTTT	CAIRGVGRHTEAFF
NA	TRBV3-1/TRBV3-2	TRBJ1-6	once	14	TGTGCCAGCAGCCAAGATCAGGGAAGTTCACCCCTCCACTTT	CASSQDQGSSPLHF
TRBD2	TRBV7-9	TRBJ2-2	NA	16	TGTGCCAGCAGCTCCTTAGCGGGAGGATCCACCGGGGAGCTGTTTTTT	CASSSLAGGSTGELFF
NA	TRBV15	TRBJ1-4	NA	16	TGTGCCACCAGCAGGGATGCATCCAGGGAAGATGAAAAACTGTTTTTT	CATSRDASREDEKLFF
TRBD2	TRBV7-2	TRBJ2-2	NA	16	TGTGCCAGCAGACCCGCGGGCCTAGCGGGACACGGGGAGCTGTTTTTT	CASRPAGLAGHGELFF
NA	TRBV18	TRBJ1-1	NA	13	TGTGCCAGCTCTCCGCCATCGGGGGTTGGAGCTTTCTTT	CASSPPSGVGAFF